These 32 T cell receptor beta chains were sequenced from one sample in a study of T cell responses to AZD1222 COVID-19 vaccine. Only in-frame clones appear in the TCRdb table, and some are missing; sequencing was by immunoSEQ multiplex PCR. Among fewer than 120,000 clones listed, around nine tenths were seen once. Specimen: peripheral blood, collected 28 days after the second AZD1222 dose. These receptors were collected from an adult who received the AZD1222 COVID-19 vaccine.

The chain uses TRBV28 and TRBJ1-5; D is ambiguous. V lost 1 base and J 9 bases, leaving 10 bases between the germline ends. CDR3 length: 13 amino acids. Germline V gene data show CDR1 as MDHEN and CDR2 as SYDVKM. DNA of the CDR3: TGTGCCAGCAGTTTATCCCCCCCTAGGCCCCAGCATTTT. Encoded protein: CASSLSPPRPQHF. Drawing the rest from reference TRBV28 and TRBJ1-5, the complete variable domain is DVKVTQSSRYLVKRTGEKVFLECVQDMDHENMFWYRQDPGLGLRLIYFSYDVKMKEKGDIPEGYSVSREKKERFSLILESASTNQTSMYLCASSLSPPRPQHFGDGTRLSIL.

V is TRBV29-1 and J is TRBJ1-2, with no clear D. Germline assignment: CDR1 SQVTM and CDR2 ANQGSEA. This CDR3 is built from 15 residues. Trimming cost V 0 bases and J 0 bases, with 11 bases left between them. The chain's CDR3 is CSVEDPRSANYGYTF. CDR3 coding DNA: TGCAGCGTTGAAGATCCTCGGAGTGCTAACTATGGCTACACCTTC.

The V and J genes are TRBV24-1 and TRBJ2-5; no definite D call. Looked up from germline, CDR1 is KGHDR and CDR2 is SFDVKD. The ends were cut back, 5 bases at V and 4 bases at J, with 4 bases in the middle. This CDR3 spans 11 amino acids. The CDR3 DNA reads TGTGCCACCAGTGTCGGAGAGACCCAGTACTTC. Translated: CATSVGETQYF.

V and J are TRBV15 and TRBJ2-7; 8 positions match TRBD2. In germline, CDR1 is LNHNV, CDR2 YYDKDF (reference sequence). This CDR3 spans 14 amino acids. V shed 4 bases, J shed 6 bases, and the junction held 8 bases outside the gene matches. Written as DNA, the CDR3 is TGTGCCACCAGCATGGGACTAGGGGAGGGCGAGCAGTACTTC. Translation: CATSMGLGEGEQYF.

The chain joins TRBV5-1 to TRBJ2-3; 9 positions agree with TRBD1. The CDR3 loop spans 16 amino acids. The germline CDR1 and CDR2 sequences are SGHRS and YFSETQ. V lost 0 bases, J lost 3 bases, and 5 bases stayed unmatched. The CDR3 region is CASSLAGTGRTDTQYF. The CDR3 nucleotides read TGCGCCAGCAGCTTGGCTGGGACAGGGAGGACAGATACGCAGTATTTT.

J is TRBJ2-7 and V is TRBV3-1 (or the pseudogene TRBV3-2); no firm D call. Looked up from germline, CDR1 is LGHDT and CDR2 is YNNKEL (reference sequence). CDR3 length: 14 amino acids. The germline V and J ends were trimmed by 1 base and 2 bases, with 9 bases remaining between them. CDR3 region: CASSQGSLTYEQYF. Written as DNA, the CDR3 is TGTGCCAGCAGCCAAGGGAGTCTGACCTACGAGCAGTACTTC.

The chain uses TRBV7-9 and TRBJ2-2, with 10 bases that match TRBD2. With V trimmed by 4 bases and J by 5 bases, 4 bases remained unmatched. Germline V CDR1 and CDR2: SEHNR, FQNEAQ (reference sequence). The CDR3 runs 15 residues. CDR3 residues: CASSYLAGVTGELFF. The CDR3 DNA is TGTGCCAGCAGCTATCTAGCGGGGGTGACCGGGGAGCTGTTTTTT.

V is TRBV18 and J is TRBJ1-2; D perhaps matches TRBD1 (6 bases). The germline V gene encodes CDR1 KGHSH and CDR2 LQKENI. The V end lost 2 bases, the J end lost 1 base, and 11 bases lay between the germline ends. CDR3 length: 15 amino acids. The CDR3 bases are TGTGCCAGCTCACCAAGGGGGATGAGTAACTATGGCTACACCTTC. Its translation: CASSPRGMSNYGYTF.

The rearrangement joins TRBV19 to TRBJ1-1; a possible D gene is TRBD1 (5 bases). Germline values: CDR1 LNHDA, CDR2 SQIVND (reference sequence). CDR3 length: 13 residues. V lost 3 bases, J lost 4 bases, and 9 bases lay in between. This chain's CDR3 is CASSMRDVTEAFF. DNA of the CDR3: TGTGCCAGTAGTATGAGGGACGTCACTGAAGCTTTCTTT.

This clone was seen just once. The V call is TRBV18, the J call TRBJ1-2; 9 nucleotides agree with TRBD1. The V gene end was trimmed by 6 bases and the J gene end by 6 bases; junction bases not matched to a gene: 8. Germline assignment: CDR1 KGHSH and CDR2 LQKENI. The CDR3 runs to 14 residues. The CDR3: CASSLGTGIDGYTF. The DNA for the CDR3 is TGTGCCAGCTCGCTGGGGACAGGGATTGATGGCTACACCTTC.

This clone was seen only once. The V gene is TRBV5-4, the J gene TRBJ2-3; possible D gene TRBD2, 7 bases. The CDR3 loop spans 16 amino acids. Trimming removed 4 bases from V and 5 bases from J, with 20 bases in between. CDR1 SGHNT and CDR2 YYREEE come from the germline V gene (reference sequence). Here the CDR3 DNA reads TGTGCCAGCAGCCCCAGGAGGGGGGGGGCCAGAGATACGCAGTATTTT. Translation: CASSPRRGGARDTQYF.

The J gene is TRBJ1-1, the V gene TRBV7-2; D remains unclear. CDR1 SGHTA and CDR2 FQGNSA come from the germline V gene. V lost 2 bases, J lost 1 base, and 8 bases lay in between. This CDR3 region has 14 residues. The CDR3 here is CASSLNRENTEAFF. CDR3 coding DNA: TGTGCCAGCAGCTTAAATAGGGAGAACACTGAAGCTTTCTTT.

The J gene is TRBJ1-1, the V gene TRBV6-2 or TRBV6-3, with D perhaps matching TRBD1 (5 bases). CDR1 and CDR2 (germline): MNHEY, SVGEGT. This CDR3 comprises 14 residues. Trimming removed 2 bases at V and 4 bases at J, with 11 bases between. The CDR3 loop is CASSYQGAGTEAFF. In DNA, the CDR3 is TGTGCCAGCAGTTACCAAGGGGCAGGCACTGAAGCTTTCTTT.

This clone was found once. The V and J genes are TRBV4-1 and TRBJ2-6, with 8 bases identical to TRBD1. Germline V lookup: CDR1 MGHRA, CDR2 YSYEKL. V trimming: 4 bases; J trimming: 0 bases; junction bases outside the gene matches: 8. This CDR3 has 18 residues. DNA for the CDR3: TGCGCCAGCAGCCCTCAGGGGGCTACTATCTCTGGGGCCAACGTCCTGACTTTC. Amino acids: CASSPQGATISGANVLTF.

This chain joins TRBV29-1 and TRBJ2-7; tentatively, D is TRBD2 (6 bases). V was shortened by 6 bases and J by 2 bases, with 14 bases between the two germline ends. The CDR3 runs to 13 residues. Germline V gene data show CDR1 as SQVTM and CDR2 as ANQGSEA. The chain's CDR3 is CSVRDSETYEQYF. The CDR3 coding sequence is TGCAGCGTCCGGGACTCCGAGACCTACGAGCAGTACTTC.

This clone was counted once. The CDR3 protein is CASSLGPSSSYEQYF. CDR3 sequence (DNA): TGTGCCAGCAGTTTGGGTCCGTCGAGCTCCTACGAGCAGTACTTC. The chain joins TRBV7-9 to TRBJ2-7; D is uncertain. Per the germline V gene, CDR1 is SEHNR and CDR2 is FQNEAQ (reference sequence). V lost 6 bases and J lost 0, with 15 bases in between. This CDR3 has 15 amino acids.

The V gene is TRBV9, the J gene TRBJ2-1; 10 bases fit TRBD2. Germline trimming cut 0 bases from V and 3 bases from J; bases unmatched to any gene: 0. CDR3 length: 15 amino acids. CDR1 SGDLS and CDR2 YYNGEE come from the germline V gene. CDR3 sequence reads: CASSVASGGYNEQFF. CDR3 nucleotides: TGTGCCAGCAGCGTAGCTAGCGGGGGCTACAATGAGCAGTTCTTC.

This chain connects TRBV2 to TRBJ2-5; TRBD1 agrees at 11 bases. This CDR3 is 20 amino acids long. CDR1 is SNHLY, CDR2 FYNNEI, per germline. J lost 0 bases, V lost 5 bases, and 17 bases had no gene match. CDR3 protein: CASSTSGQGVRRGYQETQYF. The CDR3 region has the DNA TGTGCCAGCAGTACCTCGGGACAGGGGGTTCGAAGGGGGTACCAAGAGACCCAGTACTTC.

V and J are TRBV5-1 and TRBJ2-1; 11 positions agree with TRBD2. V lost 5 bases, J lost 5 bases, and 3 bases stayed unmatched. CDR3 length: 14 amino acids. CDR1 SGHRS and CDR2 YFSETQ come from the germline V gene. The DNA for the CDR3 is TGCGCCAGCAGACTAGCGGGGGAAAACAATGAGCAGTTCTTC. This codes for CASRLAGENNEQFF.

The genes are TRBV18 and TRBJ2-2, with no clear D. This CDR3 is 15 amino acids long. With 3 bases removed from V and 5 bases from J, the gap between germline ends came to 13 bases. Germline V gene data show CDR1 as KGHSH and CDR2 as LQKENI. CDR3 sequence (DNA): TGTGCCAGCTCACCTTCTCGGGCTGGGACCGGGGAGCTGTTTTTT. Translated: CASSPSRAGTGELFF.

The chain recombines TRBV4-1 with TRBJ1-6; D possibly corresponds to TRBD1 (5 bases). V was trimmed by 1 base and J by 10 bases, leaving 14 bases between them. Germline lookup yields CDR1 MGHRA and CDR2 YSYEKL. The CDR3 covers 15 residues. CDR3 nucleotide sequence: TGCGCCAGCAGCCAAGGGGAGGGGATAGCCTCACCCCTCCACTTT. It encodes CASSQGEGIASPLHF.

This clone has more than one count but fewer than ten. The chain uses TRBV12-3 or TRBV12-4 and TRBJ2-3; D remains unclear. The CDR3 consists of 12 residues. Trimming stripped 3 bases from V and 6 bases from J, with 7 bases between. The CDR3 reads CASSFHPDTQYF. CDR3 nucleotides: TGTGCCAGCAGTTTTCACCCGGATACGCAGTATTTT.

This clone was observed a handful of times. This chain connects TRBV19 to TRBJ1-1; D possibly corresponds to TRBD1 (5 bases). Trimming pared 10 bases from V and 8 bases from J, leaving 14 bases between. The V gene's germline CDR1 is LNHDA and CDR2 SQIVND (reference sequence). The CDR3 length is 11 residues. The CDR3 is CATKGQPEAFF. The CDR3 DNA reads TGTGCCACCAAGGGGCAGCCAGAAGCTTTCTTT.

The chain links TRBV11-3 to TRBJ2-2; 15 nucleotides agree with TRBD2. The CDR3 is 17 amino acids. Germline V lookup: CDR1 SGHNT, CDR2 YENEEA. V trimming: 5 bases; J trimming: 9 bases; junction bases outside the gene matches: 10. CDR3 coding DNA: TGTGCCAGCAGCCCCGGGACTAGCGGGGGGTTCTATCGGGAGCTGTTTTTT. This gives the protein CASSPGTSGGFYRELFF.

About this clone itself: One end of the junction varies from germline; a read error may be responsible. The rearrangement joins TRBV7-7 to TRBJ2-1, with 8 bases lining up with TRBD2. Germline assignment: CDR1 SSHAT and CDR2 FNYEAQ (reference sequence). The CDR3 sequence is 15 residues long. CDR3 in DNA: TGTGCTAGCAGCTTGGGGCTAGCGGGCCCAGATGAGCAGTTCTTC. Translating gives CASSLGLAGPDEQFF.

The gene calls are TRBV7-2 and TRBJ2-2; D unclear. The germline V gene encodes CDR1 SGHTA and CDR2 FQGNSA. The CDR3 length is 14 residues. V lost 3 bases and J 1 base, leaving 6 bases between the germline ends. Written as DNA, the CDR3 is TGTGCCAGCAGCTTTAATTGGAACACCGGGGAGCTGTTTTTT. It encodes CASSFNWNTGELFF.

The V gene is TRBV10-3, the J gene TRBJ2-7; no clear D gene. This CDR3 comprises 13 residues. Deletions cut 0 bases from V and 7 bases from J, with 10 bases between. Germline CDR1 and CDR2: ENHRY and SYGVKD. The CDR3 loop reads CAISESRPGEQYF. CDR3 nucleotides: TGTGCCATCAGTGAGTCGAGGCCAGGTGAGCAGTACTTC.

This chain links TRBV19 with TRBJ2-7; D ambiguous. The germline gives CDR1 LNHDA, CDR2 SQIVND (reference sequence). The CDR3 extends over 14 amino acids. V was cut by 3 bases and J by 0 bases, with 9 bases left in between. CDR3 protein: CASSIWGSSYEQYF. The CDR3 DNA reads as TGTGCCAGTAGTATCTGGGGAAGCTCCTACGAGCAGTACTTC.

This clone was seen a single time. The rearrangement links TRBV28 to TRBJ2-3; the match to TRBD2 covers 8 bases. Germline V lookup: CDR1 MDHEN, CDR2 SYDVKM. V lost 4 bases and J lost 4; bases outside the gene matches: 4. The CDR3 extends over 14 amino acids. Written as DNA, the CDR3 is TGTGCCAGCAGTTCCGGGGGGGCCGCAGATACGCAGTATTTT. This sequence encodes CASSSGGAADTQYF.

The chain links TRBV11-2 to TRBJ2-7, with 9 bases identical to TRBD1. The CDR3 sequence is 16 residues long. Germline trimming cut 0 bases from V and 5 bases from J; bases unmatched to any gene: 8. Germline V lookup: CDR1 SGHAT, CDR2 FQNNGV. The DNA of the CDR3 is TGTGCCAGCAGCTTAGATCTGGGACAGGGTTCCAACGAGCAGTACTTC. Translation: CASSLDLGQGSNEQYF.

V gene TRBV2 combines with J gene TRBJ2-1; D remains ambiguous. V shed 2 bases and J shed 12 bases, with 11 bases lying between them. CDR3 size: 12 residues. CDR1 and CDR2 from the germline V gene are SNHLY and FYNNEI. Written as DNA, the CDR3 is TGTGCCAGCAGTGAATCTCCCGGGTGGCAGTTCTTC. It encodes CASSESPGWQFF.

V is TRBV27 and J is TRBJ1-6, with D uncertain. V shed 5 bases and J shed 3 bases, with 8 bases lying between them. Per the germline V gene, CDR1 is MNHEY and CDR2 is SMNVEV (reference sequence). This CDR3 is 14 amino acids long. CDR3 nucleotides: TGTGCCAGCAGTCCGGTTCGCTATAATTCACCCCTCCACTTT. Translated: CASSPVRYNSPLHF.